This T cell receptor beta chain originates from a study of tumor T cells in aggressive B-cell lymphoma. The CDR3 is 12 amino acids. Trimming cost V 5 bases and J 5 bases, with 7 bases left between them. Germline V lookup: CDR1 SGHNT, CDR2 YENEEA. TCRdb's table, derived via immunoSEQ multiplex PCR, lists solely in-frame clones and lacks some. The data contain 9,500 to 10,000 clones, roughly 85% of them singletons. The rearrangement joins TRBV11-3 to TRBJ2-1; D is unclear. What was sequenced was tumor tissue. The source of this sequence is an adult with diffuse large B cell lymphoma. As DNA, the CDR3 is TGTGCCAGCAGCCGCGAACACAATGAGCAGTTCTTC. Encoded protein: CASSREHNEQFF.